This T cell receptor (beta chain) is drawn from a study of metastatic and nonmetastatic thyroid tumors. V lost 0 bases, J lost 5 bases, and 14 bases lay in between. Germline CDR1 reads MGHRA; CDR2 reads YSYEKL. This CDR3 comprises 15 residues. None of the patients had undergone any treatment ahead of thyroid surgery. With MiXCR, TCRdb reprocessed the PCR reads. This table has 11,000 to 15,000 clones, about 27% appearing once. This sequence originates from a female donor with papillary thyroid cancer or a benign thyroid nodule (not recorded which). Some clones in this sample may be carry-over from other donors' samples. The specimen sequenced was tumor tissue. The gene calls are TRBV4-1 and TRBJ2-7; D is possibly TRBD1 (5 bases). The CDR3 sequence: CASSQEARGRNEQYF. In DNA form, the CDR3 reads TGCGCCAGCAGCCAAGAGGCAAGGGGAAGGAACGAGCAGTACTTC.